This T cell receptor beta chain was profiled in a study of blood T cell repertoires in COVID-19. At the level of the study: Whether acute or convalescent, the COVID-19 samples came from the United States, Italy and Spain. T cells, B-cell-depleted T cells, or PBMCs supplied cDNA or gDNA.

In the source study's methods: Estimated nucleated cell counts came from reference gene primer amplification. Some clones are missing from TCRdb's copy, which holds only in-frame ones; the method was immunoSEQ multiplex PCR. V and J calls and clone size follow that table, whereas D and trimming were derived from the DNA. The data contain over 75,000 clones, 70% to 90% of them singletons. A Seattle source enrolled patients during active infection and followed them longitudinally. The sequence was obtained from a human donor with COVID-19, enrolled during active disease. The donor label of this sample is uncertain. Sequences were obtained from peripheral blood.

The CDR3 sequence: CASSQSYRAQTNTEAFF. The CDR3 bases are TGTGCCAGCAGCCAGAGCTACAGAGCTCAAACGAACACTGAAGCTTTCTTT. The V and J genes are TRBV7-9 and TRBJ1-1, with D hard to call. The V gene's germline CDR1 is SEHNR and CDR2 FQNEAQ (reference sequence). This CDR3 has 17 amino acids. V dropped 5 bases and J dropped 1 base, with 20 bases sitting between them.